This entry lists 18 T cell receptor beta chains sequenced from one sample in a study of shared clonotypes between healthy human individuals. Profiling relied on immunoSEQ multiplex PCR, and the TCRdb table lists in-frame clones only, not all of them. Here the sample spans roughly 1,100,000 clones, under 80% being singletons. The specimen sequenced was memory CD4+ T cells sorted from blood. Indicated subset: CD45RA-negative fraction. The receptors derive from a man aged 18-30 years in good health.

About this clone: Distinct nucleotide sequences in the sample also encode this CDR3. The chain links TRBV2 to TRBJ2-5; TRBD1 agrees at 9 bases. Per the germline V gene, CDR1 is SNHLY and CDR2 is FYNNEI. The CDR3 has 13 amino acids. J was trimmed by 4 bases and V by 4 bases; bases with no gene match: 1. As DNA, the CDR3 is TGTGCCAGCAGTGGGGGACAGGGAGAGACCCAGTACTTC. This gives the protein CASSGGQGETQYF.

In this sample, this clone turned up a few times. J is TRBJ1-3 and V is TRBV5-4; 7 nucleotides match TRBD1. V dropped 2 bases and J dropped 3; count of bases not matched to a gene: 5. The CDR3 is made up of 15 amino acids. The germline V gene encodes CDR1 SGHNT and CDR2 YYREEE (reference sequence). CDR3 in DNA: TGTGCCAGCAGCTTCGGCGACAGGGTTGGAAACACCATATATTTT. This sequence encodes CASSFGDRVGNTIYF. The full variable domain, rest sourced from reference TRBV5-4 and TRBJ1-3, is ETGVTQSPTHLIKTRGQQVTLRCSSQSGHNTVSWYQQALGQGPQFIFQYYREEENGRGNFPPRFSGLQFPNYSSELNVNALELDDSALYLCASSFGDRVGNTIYFGEGSWLTVV.

The rearrangement uses TRBV28 and TRBJ1-2; D gene unclear. Trimming removed 3 bases at V and 6 bases at J, with 5 bases between. The CDR3 contains 11 residues. Germline CDR1 reads MDHEN; CDR2 reads SYDVKM. In DNA, the CDR3 is TGTGCCAGCAGTTTGGATGATGGCTACACCTTC. Translation gives CASSLDDGYTF.

The chain combines TRBV10-3 with TRBJ2-1; D perhaps matches TRBD2 (7 bases). There are 15 residues in the CDR3. The V and J ends lost 5 bases and 0 bases respectively, with 11 bases between them. Germline CDR1 is ENHRY and CDR2 is SYGVKD. CDR3 amino acids: CAISLRGASYNEQFF. In DNA, the CDR3 is TGTGCCATCAGTCTCCGGGGGGCCTCCTACAATGAGCAGTTCTTC.

The V call is TRBV5-1, the J call TRBJ2-6; D ambiguous. CDR1 and CDR2 (germline): SGHRS, YFSETQ. V was pared by 3 bases and J by 0 bases, with 4 bases between. The length of the CDR3 is 14 residues. The CDR3 here is CASSWVSGANVLTF. The CDR3 DNA follows: TGCGCCAGCAGCTGGGTCTCTGGGGCCAACGTCCTGACTTTC.

This clone was found a few times. Other DNA sequences from this sample encode an identical CDR3 as well. V gene TRBV11-3 combines with J gene TRBJ1-1, with D maybe TRBD1 (5 bases). V dropped 0 bases and J dropped 5 bases, with 7 bases sitting between them. Germline CDR1 reads SGHNT; CDR2 reads YENEEA. This CDR3 has 13 amino acids. CDR3 in DNA: TGTGCCAGCAGCTTAGAGGAGGGGACTGAAGCTTTCTTT. This codes for CASSLEEGTEAFF.

The rearrangement uses TRBV29-1 and TRBJ1-2; unclear D gene. The CDR3 sequence is 13 residues long. V was clipped by 2 bases and J by 0 bases, with 7 bases between them. Germline V gene sequence: CDR1 SQVTM, CDR2 ANQGSEA. The chain's CDR3 is CSVELAPNYGYTF. CDR3 nucleotides: TGCAGCGTTGAATTGGCTCCTAACTATGGCTACACCTTC.

CDR3 region: CAISSGAGELFF. The CDR3 DNA is TGTGCCATCAGCTCGGGGGCTGGGGAGCTGTTTTTT. This sequence joins TRBV10-3 and TRBJ2-2, with D tentatively TRBD1 or TRBD2 (6 bases each). CDR1 and CDR2 from the germline V gene are ENHRY and SYGVKD. V lost 6 bases and J 8 bases, leaving 10 bases between the germline ends. The CDR3 is 12 residues long.

To note about this clone: This same CDR3 is encoded by further DNA sequences in the sample. The rearrangement uses TRBV7-2 and TRBJ2-1; no firm D call. Germline-derived CDR1 and CDR2 are SGHTA and FQGNSA. The CDR3 spans 11 residues. V lost 2 bases and J 8 bases, leaving 4 bases between the germline ends. The CDR3 nucleotides are TGTGCCAGCAGCTTATTTGATGAGCAGTTCTTC. Its translation: CASSLFDEQFF. Complete variable domain (other parts from reference TRBV7-2 and TRBJ2-1): GAGVSQSPSNKVTEKGKDVELRCDPISGHTALYWYRQSLGQGLEFLIYFQGNSAPDKSGLPSDRFSAERTGGSVSTLTIQRTQQEDSAVYLCASSLFDEQFFGPGTRLTVL.

The V and J genes are TRBV11-2 and TRBJ2-7; D might be TRBD2 (5 bases). Looked up from germline, CDR1 is SGHAT and CDR2 is FQNNGV. Trimming removed 2 bases at V and 2 bases at J, with 10 bases between. This CDR3 contains 14 residues. The CDR3 DNA sequence: TGTGCCAGCAGCTTAACCGAGGGTCCCTACGAGCAGTACTTC. It is translated as CASSLTEGPYEQYF.

The genes are TRBV7-2 and TRBJ2-1; D gene ambiguous. Germline values: CDR1 SGHTA, CDR2 FQGNSA. V was shortened by 1 base and J by 10 bases, with 11 bases between the two germline ends. This CDR3 is 13 amino acids long. CDR3 coding DNA: TGTGCCAGCAGCTTAGGTTTACGTGGGGAGCAGTTCTTC. Translated, it gives CASSLGLRGEQFF.

This chain uses TRBV9 with TRBJ2-3; tentatively, D is TRBD1 or TRBD2 (5 bases each). CDR1 and CDR2 (germline): SGDLS, YYNGEE. Deletions cut 8 bases from V and 2 bases from J, with 12 bases between. The CDR3 has 13 amino acids. The DNA for the CDR3 is TGTGCCAGTACTGTGGGGGTCACAGATACGCAGTATTTT. Translation gives CASTVGVTDTQYF.

A single count supports this clone. The chain uses TRBV29-1 and TRBJ2-5; the D is unclear. The J call may not be correct, given that the DNA end is closer to TRBJ2-7. The germline CDR1 and CDR2 sequences are SQVTM and ANQGSEA. This CDR3 contains 13 residues. The CDR3 region is CSVEGARRNEQYF. DNA for the CDR3: TGCAGCGTTGAAGGGGCTAGGCGAAACGAGCAGTACTTC.

The gene calls are TRBV6-1 and TRBJ2-1; 8 nucleotides match TRBD2. V shed 2 bases, J shed 10 bases, and the junction held 7 bases outside the gene matches. The germline V gene encodes CDR1 MNHNS and CDR2 SASEGT. The CDR3 sequence is 14 residues long. CDR3: CASSELAGKKEQFF. The DNA of the CDR3 is TGTGCCAGCAGTGAACTAGCGGGTAAGAAGGAGCAGTTCTTC.

V is TRBV5-4 and J is TRBJ2-3, with 7 bases that match TRBD2. The J segment lost 0 bases and the V segment lost 4 bases, leaving 8 bases of the junction unmatched. The CDR3 contains 16 residues. The germline CDR1 and CDR2 sequences are SGHNT and YYREEE (reference sequence). CDR3 loop: CASSTQRLASTDTQYF. The CDR3 DNA reads TGTGCCAGCAGCACCCAAAGACTAGCTAGCACAGATACGCAGTATTTT.

The V and J genes are TRBV5-1 and TRBJ2-7; no clear D gene. The V gene's germline CDR1 is SGHRS and CDR2 YFSETQ. Trimming took 2 bases from V and 4 from J, leaving 13 bases between them. The CDR3 has 14 residues. Here the CDR3 DNA reads TGCGCCAGCAGCTTCCTCGGACCGTCGTACGAGCAGTACTTC. This sequence encodes CASSFLGPSYEQYF.

The CDR3: CASSSNRGGNTIYF. The CDR3 DNA follows: TGTGCCAGCAGTTCGAATCGGGGTGGAAACACCATATATTTT. The chain recombines TRBV6-5 with TRBJ1-3; D uncertain. Germline V gene data show CDR1 as MNHEY and CDR2 as SVGAGI. With 4 bases removed from V and 3 bases from J, the gap between germline ends came to 10 bases. The CDR3 totals 14 residues.

Remarks on this clone: This may arise from a read error, as a much more abundant clone is one base away. The same CDR3 can be traced to other DNA sequences in this sample. The chain employs TRBV9 and TRBJ1-3; 7 nucleotides match TRBD1. From germline, CDR1 is SGDLS and CDR2 YYNGEE. The CDR3 has 15 residues. Unmatched junction bases numbered 4, after V lost 4 bases and J lost 0 bases. CDR3 sequence: CASSPGTVSGNTIYF. DNA for the CDR3: TGTGCCAGCAGCCCAGGGACAGTCTCTGGAAACACCATATATTTT.